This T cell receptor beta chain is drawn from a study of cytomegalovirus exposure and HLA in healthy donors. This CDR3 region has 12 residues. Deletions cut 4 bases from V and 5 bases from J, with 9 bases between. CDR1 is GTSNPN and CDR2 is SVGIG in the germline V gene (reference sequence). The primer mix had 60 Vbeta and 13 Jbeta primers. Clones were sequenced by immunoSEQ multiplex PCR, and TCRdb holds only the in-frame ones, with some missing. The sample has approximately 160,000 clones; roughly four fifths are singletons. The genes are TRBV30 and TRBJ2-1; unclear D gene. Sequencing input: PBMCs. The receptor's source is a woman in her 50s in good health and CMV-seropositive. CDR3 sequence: CAWTLIHNEQFF. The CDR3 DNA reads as TGTGCCTGGACTCTAATCCACAATGAGCAGTTCTTC. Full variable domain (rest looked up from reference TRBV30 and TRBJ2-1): SQTIHQWPATLVQPVGSPLSLECTVEGTSNPNLYWYRQAAGRGLQLLFYSVGIGQISSEVPQNLSASRPQDRQFILSSKKLLLSDSGFYLCAWTLIHNEQFFGPGTRLTVL.